The 26 T cell receptor beta chains below all came from one sample that was sequenced in a study of technical replicates of blood from several donors. Profiling relied on immunoSEQ multiplex PCR, and the TCRdb table lists in-frame clones only, not all of them. The sample lists tens of thousands of clones; roughly 95% were seen once. The sample was T cells isolated from PBMCs. The receptors originated from a human donor in good health.

This chain links TRBV5-1 with TRBJ2-7; 7 positions agree with TRBD1. Germline lookup yields CDR1 SGHRS and CDR2 YFSETQ. V was pared by 3 bases and J by 6 bases, with 12 bases of the junction left unmatched. CDR3 size: 15 residues. CDR3 in DNA: TGCGCCAGCAGCTCCGGGACAGCGCGTGGAGGCGAGCAGTACTTC. Translation: CASSSGTARGGEQYF.

The V and J genes are TRBV28 and TRBJ2-1; D perhaps matches TRBD2 (6 bases). CDR3 length: 15 residues. Germline V gene lookup returns CDR1 MDHEN and CDR2 SYDVKM. V was shortened by 2 bases and J by 7 bases, with 15 bases between the two germline ends. CDR3 sequence reads: CASSLSEWAGNEQFF. For the CDR3, the DNA is TGTGCCAGCAGTTTAAGTGAGTGGGCGGGGAATGAGCAGTTCTTC.

CDR3 coding DNA: TGTGCCAGCAGCTTACAAGCGGGGGGCCCCACAGATACGCAGTATTTT. It translates to CASSLQAGGPTDTQYF. The chain joins TRBV7-2 to TRBJ2-3; 9 nucleotides match TRBD2. Germline V lookup: CDR1 SGHTA, CDR2 FQGNSA. Trimming cost V 2 bases and J 2 bases; bases outside gene matches: 5. The CDR3 consists of 16 residues.

The chain employs TRBV4-2 and TRBJ2-7, with 7 bases matching TRBD2. The germline gives CDR1 LGHNA, CDR2 YNFKEQ. V shed 3 bases, J shed 5 bases, and the junction held 4 bases outside the gene matches. The CDR3 extends over 13 amino acids. Here the CDR3 DNA reads TGTGCCAGCAGCCATCCTCTAGCGGACGAGCAGTACTTC. Amino acids: CASSHPLADEQYF.

V gene TRBV18 combines with J gene TRBJ2-1; D is ambiguous. The CDR3 has 15 residues. Trimming shortened V by 3 bases and J by 4 bases, and 13 bases separated the two germline ends. Germline V gene lookup returns CDR1 KGHSH and CDR2 LQKENI. For the CDR3, the DNA is TGTGCCAGCTCACCGGCAAATCACCAATACAATGAGCAGTTCTTC. As protein: CASSPANHQYNEQFF. Filled out from reference TRBV18 and TRBJ2-1, the complete variable domain reads NAGVMQNPRHLVRRRGQEARLRCSPMKGHSHVYWYRQLPEEGLKFMVYLQKENIIDESGMPKERFSAEFPKEGPSILRIQQVVRGDSAAYFCASSPANHQYNEQFFGPGTRLTVL.

This chain links TRBV9 with TRBJ2-7; D is possibly TRBD1 (5 bases). Trimming removed 0 bases from V and 3 bases from J, with 10 bases in between. The CDR3 length is 14 residues. In germline, CDR1 is SGDLS, CDR2 YYNGEE. The CDR3 loop reads CASSVDTGNYEQYF. The DNA for the CDR3 is TGTGCCAGCAGCGTAGACACAGGAAACTACGAGCAGTACTTC.

V and J are TRBV5-1 and TRBJ1-1, with a possible D match to TRBD1 (6 bases). Germline CDR1 reads SGHRS; CDR2 reads YFSETQ. V was clipped by 4 bases and J by 0 bases, with 10 bases between them. CDR3 size: 14 residues. This CDR3 reads CASSTGQMNTEAFF. For the CDR3, the DNA is TGCGCCAGCAGCACCGGACAGATGAACACTGAAGCTTTCTTT.

The CDR3 region is CASSSTPGQVFTDTQYF. CDR3 bases: TGCGCCAGCAGCTCAACACCGGGACAGGTATTTACAGATACGCAGTATTTT. This chain joins TRBV5-1 and TRBJ2-3; 8 bases map to TRBD1. Germline V CDR1 and CDR2: SGHRS, YFSETQ. The CDR3 is 17 amino acids. Trimming took 3 bases from V and 3 from J; bases not matched to a gene: 12.

This sequence joins TRBV7-8 and TRBJ2-5; TRBD2 agrees at 8 bases. The CDR3 has 16 amino acids. Germline CDR1 and CDR2: SGHVS and FQNEAQ. The V segment lost 1 base and the J segment 4 bases; nucleotides outside the gene matches: 8. The CDR3 bases are TGTGCCAGCAGCTTAGGAGCCGGTGGACTAGCAGAGACCCAGTACTTC. This sequence encodes CASSLGAGGLAETQYF.

J is TRBJ2-1 and V is TRBV30; D perhaps matches TRBD2 (6 bases). Trimming stripped 1 base from V and 10 bases from J, with 11 bases between. This CDR3 contains 12 residues. Germline CDR1 is GTSNPN and CDR2 is SVGIG (reference sequence). CDR3 region: CAWSAATSEQFF. Written as DNA, the CDR3 is TGTGCCTGGAGTGCCGCTACTAGCGAGCAGTTCTTC.

The gene calls are TRBV9 and TRBJ2-1, with D perhaps TRBD2 (6 bases). V shed 0 bases and J shed 3 bases, with 10 bases lying between them. The CDR3 is made up of 15 amino acids. CDR1 and CDR2 from the germline V gene are SGDLS and YYNGEE. The CDR3 coding sequence is TGTGCCAGCAGCGTAGGGGTAGCGGACTACAATGAGCAGTTCTTC. Amino acid sequence: CASSVGVADYNEQFF.

V usage is TRBV20-1 and J usage is TRBJ2-3; no reliable D call. The CDR3 spans 11 residues. Germline CDR1 reads DFQATT; CDR2 reads SNEGSKA (reference sequence). The ends were cut back, 3 bases at V and 3 bases at J, with 4 bases in the middle. CDR3 nucleotides: TGCAGTGCTAGCGTTACAGATACGCAGTATTTT. This gives the protein CSASVTDTQYF.

This chain connects TRBV27 to TRBJ2-2; 9 nucleotides agree with TRBD1. Germline-derived CDR1 and CDR2 are MNHEY and SMNVEV (reference sequence). The CDR3 is 14 residues long. The ends lost 3 bases at V and 6 bases at J; junction bases unmatched: 2. CDR3 in amino acids: CASSLGQGSGELFF. CDR3 in DNA: TGTGCCAGCAGTTTGGGACAGGGTTCCGGGGAGCTGTTTTTT.

In this sample, this clone turned up once. The chain recombines TRBV28 with TRBJ2-1; the match to TRBD2 covers 7 bases. The CDR3 has 15 amino acids. V lost 5 bases and J lost 0; bases outside the gene matches: 4. Germline V gives CDR1 MDHEN, CDR2 SYDVKM. Here the CDR3 DNA reads TGTGCCAGCAGTCCAGCGGGGTTCTCCTACAATGAGCAGTTCTTC. This gives the protein CASSPAGFSYNEQFF.

The chain employs TRBV15 and TRBJ2-7, with D possibly TRBD2 on 6 matching bases. Germline V gene sequence: CDR1 LNHNV, CDR2 YYDKDF (reference sequence). V was cut by 3 bases and J by 4 bases, with 16 bases left in between. This CDR3 is built from 15 residues. This chain's CDR3 is CATSSLGTLPYEQYF. DNA for the CDR3: TGTGCCACCAGCAGTCTCGGGACTTTACCTTACGAGCAGTACTTC.

The chain links TRBV28 to TRBJ2-7, with TRBD1 matching 7 bases. In germline, CDR1 is MDHEN, CDR2 SYDVKM. This CDR3 has 13 amino acids. J lost 1 base, V lost 7 bases, and 4 bases had no gene match. For the CDR3, the DNA is TGTGCCAGCAATAGGGGGCCTTCCTACGAGCAGTACTTC. Protein sequence: CASNRGPSYEQYF.

CDR3 amino acids: CASSQIGETGANVLTF. The CDR3 DNA reads TGTGCCAGCAGCCAGATAGGAGAAACTGGGGCCAACGTCCTGACTTTC. The chain combines TRBV4-2 with TRBJ2-6; D is unclear. The CDR3 runs to 16 residues. V lost 3 bases, J lost 2 bases, and 11 bases lay in between. Germline V lookup: CDR1 LGHNA, CDR2 YNFKEQ.

The CDR3 coding sequence is TGCGCCAGCAGTGAGTTTCCTCCGTCGGGCAGGGAACAGCCCCAGCATTTT. Amino acids: CASSEFPPSGREQPQHF. The chain links TRBV10-2 to TRBJ1-5, with D maybe TRBD1 (5 bases). CDR1 and CDR2 from the germline V gene are WSHSY and SAAADI. The length of the CDR3 is 17 residues. The ends were cut back, 1 base at V and 7 bases at J, with 20 bases in the middle.

The V call is TRBV14, the J call TRBJ1-2; TRBD1 agrees at 7 bases. In germline, CDR1 is SGHDN, CDR2 FVKESK. The CDR3 contains 13 residues. Losses at the gene ends were 2 bases for V and 6 bases for J; bases not matched to a gene: 3. In nucleotides, the CDR3 is TGTGCCAGCAGCCAACAGGGGGTAGATGGCTACACCTTC. It encodes CASSQQGVDGYTF. The whole variable domain, filled in from reference TRBV14 and TRBJ1-2, reads EAGVTQFPSHSVIEKGQTVTLRCDPISGHDNLYWYRRVMGKEIKFLLHFVKESKQDESGMPNNRFLAERTGGTYSTLKVQPAELEDSGVYFCASSQQGVDGYTFGSGTRLTVV.

This clone was found once. The chain has TRBV4-1 and TRBJ2-7, with 7 bases that match TRBD2. The CDR3 sequence is 15 residues long. V trimming: 0 bases; J trimming: 4 bases; junction bases outside the gene matches: 6. Germline CDR1 MGHRA, CDR2 YSYEKL. CDR3 amino acids: CASSQDLWGGYEQYF. The CDR3 DNA reads as TGCGCCAGCAGCCAAGATTTGTGGGGGGGTTACGAGCAGTACTTC.

The V gene is TRBV6-1, the J gene TRBJ2-1; D call uncertain. The CDR3 totals 16 residues. V shed 4 bases and J shed 8 bases, with 21 bases lying between them. Germline CDR1 MNHNS, CDR2 SASEGT. CDR3 DNA sequence: TGTGCCAGCAGTGTAGAAAGTTCCCCGGCGGTTCATGAGCAGTTCTTC. Protein: CASSVESSPAVHEQFF.

The rearrangement uses TRBV6-5 and TRBJ2-7; 10 bases line up with TRBD1. Germline V gives CDR1 MNHEY, CDR2 SVGAGI. After removal of 6 bases from V and 5 bases from J, the junction contained 10 bases not matched to a gene. This CDR3 region has 15 residues. CDR3 residues: CASRPGQGGRDEQYF. The CDR3 nucleotides read TGTGCCAGCAGACCAGGACAGGGGGGTCGAGACGAGCAGTACTTC.

The chain recombines TRBV4-1 with TRBJ2-1; possibly TRBD2 for D (6 bases). Germline V gene sequence: CDR1 MGHRA, CDR2 YSYEKL. V dropped 3 bases and J dropped 5 bases, with 14 bases sitting between them. The CDR3 runs to 15 residues. The CDR3 sequence: CASSHLASANNEQFF. CDR3 DNA: TGCGCCAGCAGCCACTTGGCTAGCGCCAACAATGAGCAGTTCTTC.

This clone was seen once. The chain carries TRBV5-1 and TRBJ1-6; 8 bases line up with TRBD1. CDR3 length equals 17 residues. The germline V gene encodes CDR1 SGHRS and CDR2 YFSETQ. With 0 bases clipped from V and 8 bases from J, the junction kept 10 bases outside the gene matches. The CDR3 DNA reads TGCGCCAGCAGCTTGGCCGGCCGGGCAGGGGGCTATTCACCCCTCCACTTT. This codes for CASSLAGRAGGYSPLHF. The entire variable domain, with the rest obtained from reference TRBV5-1 and TRBJ1-6, is as follows: KAGVTQTPRYLIKTRGQQVTLSCSPISGHRSVSWYQQTPGQGLQFLFEYFSETQRNKGNFPGRFSGRQFSNSRSEMNVSTLELGDSALYLCASSLAGRAGGYSPLHFGNGTRLTVT.

The chain has TRBV9 and TRBJ2-3; 12 bases align to TRBD2. After removal of 6 bases from V and 4 bases from J, the junction contained 9 bases not matched to a gene. The CDR3 totals 16 residues. Germline V gives CDR1 SGDLS, CDR2 YYNGEE. Written as DNA, the CDR3 is TGTGCCAGCAACGCTGGACTAGCGGGGACACCAGATACGCAGTATTTT. Encoded protein: CASNAGLAGTPDTQYF.

CDR3 residues: CASSERGQYF. The CDR3 DNA sequence: TGTGCCAGCAGTGAGAGAGGGCAGTATTTT. The chain employs TRBV6-1 and TRBJ2-3; D uncertain. The V and J ends lost 3 bases and 11 bases respectively, with 6 bases between them. Germline V gene sequence: CDR1 MNHNS, CDR2 SASEGT. The length of the CDR3 is 10 residues.